These 21 T cell receptor beta chains share one sample of origin, sequenced in a study of blood T cell repertoires in COVID-19. The assay was immunoSEQ multiplex PCR, and TCRdb's table has in-frame clones only and misses some. The sample consists of roughly 140,000 clones, about 79% of them appearing once. Material for sequencing was peripheral blood. All receptors come from a woman in her forties or fifties with acute or convalescent COVID-19.

CDR3 in DNA: TGTGCCAGCAGGACACGACAGACCTACGAGCAGTACTTC. Its protein product is CASRTRQTYEQYF. V usage is TRBV28 and J usage is TRBJ2-7, with a tentative D call TRBD1 (5 bases). V was cut by 6 bases and J by 2 bases, with 11 bases left in between. CDR3 length: 13 residues. Germline loops: CDR1 MDHEN, CDR2 SYDVKM.

Comment on this clone: This same CDR3 is encoded by further DNA sequences in the sample. This rearrangement joins TRBV29-1 to TRBJ1-5; D gene unclear. This CDR3 spans 13 amino acids. V was shortened by 4 bases and J by 0 bases, with 7 bases between the two germline ends. CDR1 and CDR2 (germline): SQVTM, ANQGSEA. The CDR3 DNA sequence: TGCAGCGTTGCGGGATATAGCAATCAGCCCCAGCATTTT. Encoded protein: CSVAGYSNQPQHF.

This chain links TRBV15 with TRBJ2-3; the match to TRBD2 covers 9 bases. The CDR3 length is 18 residues. Trimming removed 0 bases from V and 6 bases from J; junction bases left unmatched: 13. Per the germline V gene, CDR1 is LNHNV and CDR2 is YYDKDF (reference sequence). The CDR3 DNA sequence: TGTGCCACCAGCAGAGACAGATTGAGGACTAGCGTTGGGGATACGCAGTATTTT. This translates into CATSRDRLRTSVGDTQYF.

This rearrangement joins TRBV5-6 to TRBJ2-7; D remains unclear. The CDR3 runs 11 residues. Trimming cost V 1 base and J 4 bases, with 3 bases left between them. CDR1 SGHDT and CDR2 YYEEEE come from the germline V gene. The CDR3 nucleotides read TGTGCCAGCAGCTTGTATTACGAGCAGTACTTC. Residues: CASSLYYEQYF.

The rearrangement links TRBV28 to TRBJ2-2; D is perhaps TRBD1 (5 bases). CDR1 is MDHEN and CDR2 is SYDVKM in the germline V gene. The CDR3 runs to 12 residues. The ends were cut back, 6 bases at V and 7 bases at J, with 9 bases in the middle. CDR3 sequence reads: CASRLGLGELFF. The CDR3, as DNA: TGTGCCAGCAGATTGGGGCTCGGGGAGCTGTTTTTT. Variable domain in full (rest from reference TRBV28 and TRBJ2-2): DVKVTQSSRYLVKRTGEKVFLECVQDMDHENMFWYRQDPGLGLRLIYFSYDVKMKEKGDIPEGYSVSREKKERFSLILESASTNQTSMYLCASRLGLGELFFGEGSRLTVL.

This clone was seen more than once but under ten times. The chain couples TRBV7-9 to TRBJ2-3; 9 bases map to TRBD1. Germline-derived CDR1 and CDR2 are SEHNR and FQNEAQ (reference sequence). The CDR3 covers 14 residues. After removal of 10 bases from V and 0 bases from J, the junction contained 5 bases not matched to a gene. DNA for the CDR3: TGTGCCACCTCCGGGACAGGGAGCACAGATACGCAGTATTTT. Protein product: CATSGTGSTDTQYF.

The chain carries TRBV5-1 and TRBJ1-5; D remains ambiguous. The CDR3 has 15 residues. The germline CDR1 and CDR2 sequences are SGHRS and YFSETQ. The ends were cut back, 0 bases at V and 3 bases at J, with 10 bases in the middle. The CDR3 nucleotides are TGCGCCAGCAGCTTGGCATCCGGGGACAATCAGCCCCAGCATTTT. Encoded protein: CASSLASGDNQPQHF. The full variable domain, its missing parts supplied by reference TRBV5-1 and TRBJ1-5, is KAGVTQTPRYLIKTRGQQVTLSCSPISGHRSVSWYQQTPGQGLQFLFEYFSETQRNKGNFPGRFSGRQFSNSRSEMNVSTLELGDSALYLCASSLASGDNQPQHFGDGTRLSIL.

The chain combines TRBV11-2 with TRBJ2-2; 8 nucleotides match TRBD2. After removal of 5 bases from V and 1 base from J, the junction contained 3 bases not matched to a gene. The CDR3 runs 15 residues. CDR1 is SGHAT, CDR2 FQNNGV, per germline. The CDR3 DNA follows: TGTGCCAGCAGCCAAAGCGGGGGGAACACCGGGGAGCTGTTTTTT. Encoded protein: CASSQSGGNTGELFF. Looking up the rest from reference TRBV11-2 and TRBJ2-2 gives the full variable domain: EAGVAQSPRYKIIEKRQSVAFWCNPISGHATLYWYQQILGQGPKLLIQFQNNGVVDDSQLPKDRFSAERLKGVDSTLKIQPAKLEDSAVYLCASSQSGGNTGELFFGEGSRLTVL.

J is TRBJ2-1 and V is TRBV6-5, with TRBD1 identical over 7 bases. Trimming took 6 bases from V and 5 from J; bases not matched to a gene: 10. This CDR3 spans 15 amino acids. From germline, CDR1 is MNHEY and CDR2 SVGAGI. The CDR3 loop is CASRTGPSIHNEQFF. CDR3 nucleotides: TGTGCCAGCAGGACAGGGCCGAGTATCCACAATGAGCAGTTCTTC.

Points on this clone: The sample has other DNA sequences that encode this CDR3 too. The rearrangement links TRBV9 to TRBJ2-3, with D unresolved. V lost 4 bases to trimming and J lost 0 bases, with 3 bases between them. Looked up from germline, CDR1 is SGDLS and CDR2 is YYNGEE. This CDR3 has 12 residues. Written as DNA, the CDR3 is TGTGCCAGCAGCCCTAGCACAGATACGCAGTATTTT. Translating gives CASSPSTDTQYF. Variable domain in full (rest from reference TRBV9 and TRBJ2-3): DSGVTQTPKHLITATGQRVTLRCSPRSGDLSVYWYQQSLDQGLQFLIQYYNGEERAKGNILERFSAQQFPDLHSELNLSSLELGDSALYFCASSPSTDTQYFGPGTRLTVL.

J is TRBJ2-1 and V is TRBV10-2, with TRBD2 as a possible D gene (5 bases). Germline CDR1 reads WSHSY; CDR2 reads SAAADI. This CDR3 spans 13 amino acids. V was trimmed by 0 bases and J by 13 bases, leaving 13 bases between them. The CDR3 protein is CASSESRWETQFF. The CDR3 DNA is TGCGCCAGCAGTGAGTCCCGGTGGGAGACTCAGTTCTTC.

This clone was recorded only once. The chain combines TRBV5-1 with TRBJ2-1, with 8 bases fitting TRBD1. The CDR3 sequence is 15 residues long. V dropped 2 bases and J dropped 3; count of bases not matched to a gene: 4. CDR1 and CDR2 (germline): SGHRS, YFSETQ. CDR3 sequence reads: CASSFRTGHYNEQFF. The CDR3 nucleotides are TGCGCCAGCAGCTTTCGGACAGGGCACTACAATGAGCAGTTCTTC.

This chain uses TRBV19 with TRBJ1-1, with 10 bases fitting TRBD1. Germline CDR1 LNHDA, CDR2 SQIVND (reference sequence). V was pared by 6 bases and J by 0 bases, with 7 bases of the junction left unmatched. The CDR3 has 16 residues. The CDR3 loop reads CASSRGQGSMNTEAFF. Written as DNA, the CDR3 is TGTGCCAGTAGCCGGGGACAGGGGAGCATGAACACTGAAGCTTTCTTT.

The chain recombines TRBV5-4 with TRBJ2-1; the match to TRBD1 covers 10 bases. Trimming cost V 4 bases and J 7 bases; bases outside gene matches: 11. The germline CDR1 and CDR2 sequences are SGHNT and YYREEE (reference sequence). The CDR3 covers 16 residues. CDR3 amino acids: CASSLPGQGLGNEQFF. DNA for the CDR3: TGTGCCAGCAGCCTACCGGGACAGGGGTTGGGAAATGAGCAGTTCTTC.

The CDR3 DNA follows: TGTGCCAGCAGGGTCGTCAGGGGATCCTATAGCAATCAGCCCCAGCATTTT. Its protein is CASRVVRGSYSNQPQHF. The chain links TRBV2 to TRBJ1-5; TRBD1 is a possible D gene (6 bases). V was shortened by 6 bases and J by 0 bases, with 18 bases between the two germline ends. Germline V lookup: CDR1 SNHLY, CDR2 FYNNEI. The length of the CDR3 is 17 residues. Based on the CDR3 plus reference TRBV2 and TRBJ1-5, the full variable domain is EPEVTQTPSHQVTQMGQEVILRCVPISNHLYFYWYRQILGQKVEFLVSFYNNEISEKSEIFDDQFSVERPDGSNFTLKIRSTKLEDSAMYFCASRVVRGSYSNQPQHFGDGTRLSIL.

This sequence joins TRBV28 and TRBJ2-7, with 10 bases lining up with TRBD2. Germline CDR1 is MDHEN and CDR2 is SYDVKM. J was trimmed by 3 bases and V by 7 bases; bases with no gene match: 6. This CDR3 spans 14 amino acids. In DNA form, the CDR3 reads TGTGCCAGCAACCTAGCGGGAGTCGACTACGAGCAGTACTTC. It translates to CASNLAGVDYEQYF.

The V and J genes are TRBV18 and TRBJ2-5, with 7 bases identical to TRBD2. Germline V gene data show CDR1 as KGHSH and CDR2 as LQKENI. The trim removed 5 bases at V and 5 bases at J, leaving 8 bases unmatched. The CDR3 is 14 residues long. For the CDR3, the DNA is TGTGCCAGCTCAGCGACTAGCCCCTCGGAGACCCAGTACTTC. Its translation is CASSATSPSETQYF.

This sequence joins TRBV2 and TRBJ1-4; D is perhaps TRBD1 (6 bases). The ends were cut back, 1 base at V and 8 bases at J, with 14 bases in the middle. Germline V gene lookup returns CDR1 SNHLY and CDR2 FYNNEI. This CDR3 comprises 15 residues. The CDR3 DNA reads TGTGCCAGCAGTGAAGGCCAGGGGTCGGGAGAAAAACTGTTTTTT. It codes for CASSEGQGSGEKLFF.

The rearrangement links TRBV4-3 to TRBJ2-6; a weak D match, TRBD1 (6 bases). The germline CDR1 and CDR2 sequences are LGHNA and YSLEER. The CDR3 has 16 amino acids. V was shortened by 3 bases and J by 2 bases, with 11 bases between the two germline ends. The CDR3 is CASSQNTGPGANVLTF. In DNA form, the CDR3 reads TGCGCCAGCAGCCAGAACACAGGGCCTGGGGCCAACGTCCTGACTTTC.

V usage is TRBV19 and J usage is TRBJ2-1, with TRBD2 as a possible D gene (6 bases). CDR1 is LNHDA, CDR2 SQIVND, per germline (reference sequence). The CDR3 extends over 19 amino acids. Trimming took 5 bases from V and 4 from J, leaving 27 bases between them. In DNA, the CDR3 is TGTGCCAGTAGTCCCCGGGGTAGCGGCCCTTCGCCCGGGTACAATGAGCAGTTCTTC. It translates to CASSPRGSGPSPGYNEQFF. The entire variable domain, with the rest obtained from reference TRBV19 and TRBJ2-1, is as follows: DGGITQSPKYLFRKEGQNVTLSCEQNLNHDAMYWYRQDPGQGLRLIYYSQIVNDFQKGDIAEGYSVSREKKESFPLTVTSAQKNPTAFYLCASSPRGSGPSPGYNEQFFGPGTRLTVL.

The chain links TRBV2 to TRBJ1-2; 12 nucleotides agree with TRBD1. V gave up 8 bases and J gave up 4 bases; unmatched junction bases: 5. CDR1 is SNHLY and CDR2 is FYNNEI in the germline V gene. This CDR3 is built from 14 residues. CDR3 residues: CASLLGQGAYGYTF. CDR3 nucleotide sequence: TGTGCCAGCCTGTTGGGACAGGGGGCCTATGGCTACACCTTC.